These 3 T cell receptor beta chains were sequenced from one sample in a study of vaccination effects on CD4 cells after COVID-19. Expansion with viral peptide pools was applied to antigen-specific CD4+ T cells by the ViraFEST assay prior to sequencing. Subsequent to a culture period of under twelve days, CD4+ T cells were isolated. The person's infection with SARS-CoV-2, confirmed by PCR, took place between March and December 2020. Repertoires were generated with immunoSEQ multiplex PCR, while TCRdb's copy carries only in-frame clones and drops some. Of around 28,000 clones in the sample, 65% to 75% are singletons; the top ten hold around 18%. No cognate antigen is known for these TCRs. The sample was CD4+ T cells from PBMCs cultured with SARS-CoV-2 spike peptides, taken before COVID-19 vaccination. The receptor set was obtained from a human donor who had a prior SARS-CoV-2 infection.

The CDR3 region is CASSQAGTREFQETQYF. Written as DNA, the CDR3 is TGTGCCAGCAGCCAAGCAGGGACTAGAGAATTCCAAGAGACCCAGTACTTC. The rearrangement joins TRBV4-2 to TRBJ2-5, with TRBD2 identical over 8 bases. V was clipped by 1 base and J by 1 base; unmatched bases: 8. CDR3 length: 17 residues. Germline assignment: CDR1 LGHNA and CDR2 YNFKEQ.

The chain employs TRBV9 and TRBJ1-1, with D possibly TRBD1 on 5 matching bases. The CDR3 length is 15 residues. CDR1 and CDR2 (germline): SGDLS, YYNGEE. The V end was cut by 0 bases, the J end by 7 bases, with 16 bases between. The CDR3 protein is CASSVDGQGSIEAFF. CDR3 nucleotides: TGTGCCAGCAGCGTAGATGGTCAGGGTAGTATTGAAGCTTTCTTT.

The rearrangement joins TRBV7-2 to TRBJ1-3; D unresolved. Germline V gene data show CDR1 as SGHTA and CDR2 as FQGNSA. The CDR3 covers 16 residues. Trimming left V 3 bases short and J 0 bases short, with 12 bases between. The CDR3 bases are TGTGCCAGCAGCTTTGGAATACCGAGCTCTGGAAACACCATATATTTT. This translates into CASSFGIPSSGNTIYF. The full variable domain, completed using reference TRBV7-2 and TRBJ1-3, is GAGVSQSPSNKVTEKGKDVELRCDPISGHTALYWYRQSLGQGLEFLIYFQGNSAPDKSGLPSDRFSAERTGGSVSTLTIQRTQQEDSAVYLCASSFGIPSSGNTIYFGEGSWLTVV.